The 6 T cell receptor beta chains below all came from one sample that was sequenced in a study of T cell repertoires in ileal Crohn's disease. Sequenced by immunoSEQ multiplex PCR; TCRdb stores in-frame clones only, minus some. Of about 16,000 clones listed, roughly 90% are singletons. Time point in this sample: inflamed ileum from the surgical specimen. What was sequenced was ileal tissue. These receptors came from an adult with Crohn's disease.

This chain links TRBV4-1 with TRBJ2-1; maybe TRBD2 (5 bases). Trimming removed 10 bases at V and 7 bases at J, with 8 bases between. The germline CDR1 and CDR2 sequences are MGHRA and YSYEKL. The CDR3 is 10 residues long. The CDR3 is CATGGNEQFF. DNA of the CDR3: TGCGCCACCGGCGGGAATGAGCAGTTCTTC.

This rearrangement joins TRBV29-1 to TRBJ1-2, with a weak D call TRBD1 (6 bases). Deletions cut 3 bases from V and 3 bases from J, with 11 bases between. The CDR3 consists of 13 residues. The germline V gene encodes CDR1 SQVTM and CDR2 ANQGSEA. The CDR3 loop is CSVDPRGDYGYTF. DNA for the CDR3: TGCAGCGTTGACCCCAGGGGTGACTATGGCTACACCTTC.

This clone was picked up a small number of times. The rearrangement uses TRBV5-1 and TRBJ1-2; the D gene is possibly TRBD1 (5 bases). The CDR3 runs 16 residues. CDR1 and CDR2 from the germline V gene are SGHRS and YFSETQ. Trimming removed 5 bases from V and 2 bases from J, with 19 bases in between. CDR3 sequence reads: CASSYHLSGANYGYTF. The DNA for the CDR3 is TGCGCCAGCAGTTACCATTTGTCCGGGGCCAACTATGGCTACACCTTC.

The chain links TRBV18 to TRBJ1-2, with 8 bases that match TRBD1. The CDR3 has 14 amino acids. V was pared by 6 bases and J by 5 bases, with 8 bases of the junction left unmatched. Germline V gives CDR1 KGHSH, CDR2 LQKENI. CDR3 in amino acids: CASSSGGSLYGYTF. In DNA form, the CDR3 reads TGTGCCAGCTCGTCAGGGGGCAGCCTATATGGCTACACCTTC.

This chain connects TRBV6-1 to TRBJ1-1; D perhaps matches TRBD1 (6 bases). Trimming stripped 6 bases from V and 3 bases from J, with 17 bases between. There are 15 residues in the CDR3. Looked up from germline, CDR1 is MNHNS and CDR2 is SASEGT. The CDR3 loop is CASSLLQGSDTEAFF. Here the CDR3 DNA reads TGTGCCAGCAGCCTACTACAGGGATCCGACACTGAAGCTTTCTTT.

V gene TRBV30 combines with J gene TRBJ2-5, with D perhaps matching TRBD1 or TRBD2 (5 bases each). CDR3 length: 15 residues. Germline V gene lookup returns CDR1 GTSNPN and CDR2 SVGIG (reference sequence). The V end was cut by 0 bases, the J end by 5 bases, with 16 bases between. CDR3 nucleotide sequence: TGTGCCTGGAGTGTTTTTTCTGGGGACGGGGAGACCCAGTACTTC. Its protein product is CAWSVFSGDGETQYF.